This T cell receptor beta chain was documented in a study of blood T cell repertoires in COVID-19. Study context: Sites across the United States, Italy and Spain contributed samples from acute and convalescent COVID-19. PBMCs, B-cell-depleted T cells, or T cells were the source of the cDNA or gDNA that made up the material.

Per the original data handling: Amplification of reference gene primers provided the estimated nucleated cell counts. Clones were read by immunoSEQ multiplex PCR, and TCRdb kept only the in-frame ones, dropping some. The DNA was the basis for D and trimming; V, J and clone size are from that table. This table has 140,000 to 150,000 clones, 85% to 90% appearing once. V dropped 3 bases and J dropped 3 bases, with 10 bases sitting between them. CDR3 length: 14 residues. Germline loops: CDR1 KGHDR, CDR2 SFDVKD. The receptor's source is a man between 60 and 75 years old with active or convalescent COVID-19. Material: peripheral blood. V usage is TRBV24-1 and J usage is TRBJ1-2; D not certain. The CDR3 loop is CATSDLAQDYGYTF. The CDR3 nucleotides are TGTGCCACCAGTGATCTCGCACAAGACTATGGCTACACCTTC.